The present entry profiles one TCR beta chain with its context. This record belongs to a study of preoperative IRX-2 immunotherapy in early breast cancer. The treatment is: preoperative locoregional IRX-2 cytokine immunotherapy. Patients received preoperative, locoregional IRX-2 cytokine immunotherapy in a phase Ib study. The CDR3 has 14 residues. V was pared by 8 bases and J by 2 bases, with 6 bases of the junction left unmatched. Germline CDR1 is SNHLY and CDR2 is FYNNEI. Clones were read by immunoSEQ multiplex PCR, and TCRdb kept only the in-frame ones, dropping some. The table includes over 55,000 clones, 94% detected once.

Sampling was conducted from a patient treated with IRX-2 immunotherapy. The V gene is TRBV2, the J gene TRBJ2-7; 10 nucleotides line up with TRBD1. This clonotype originated in a human donor with breast cancer. The CDR3 sequence is CASSPGQGTYEQYF. The CDR3, as DNA: TGTGCCAGCTCCCCGGGACAGGGGACCTACGAGCAGTACTTC.